This T cell receptor beta chain was recorded in a study of CD8 T cells in ankylosing spondylitis. Note on this clonotype: Its antigen is currently unknown.

V shed 6 bases and J 7 bases; nucleotides not matched to a gene: 9. CDR1 and CDR2 from the germline V gene are DFQATT and SNEGSKA (reference sequence). This CDR3 region has 13 residues. Points from the study as a whole: The study identified a TCR beta motif of under ten highly homologous variants that appeared characteristic of ankylosing spondylitis blood. A number of the motif variants had already been described in reactive arthritis synovial fluid and blood.

Libraries for TCR beta were made by quantitative 5'-RACE with molecular barcodes. From the 5' RACE reads, TCRdb called clonotypes with MiXCR, one entry per CDR3 protein. Of 350,000 or so distinct CDR3 sequences listed, under 8.5% are singletons. V gene TRBV20-1 combines with J gene TRBJ2-1; TRBD2 matches 7 bases. The sequence came from a male donor with ankylosing spondylitis. The sample consisted of blood, either unsorted or a sorted T cell fraction (not recorded which). The CDR3 sequence: CSAGGLRSNEQFF. The CDR3 DNA reads as TGCAGTGCGGGGGGGTTAAGGAGTAATGAGCAGTTCTTC.